This record covers a single TCR beta chain. In the original analysis: Reference gene primer amplification gave nucleated cell count estimates. The repertoire was sequenced with immunoSEQ multiplex PCR; TCRdb's copy has only in-frame clones and lacks some. V and J calls plus clone size are reproduced from that table; the DNA served to infer D and trimming. Of approximately 150,000 clones detected, 80% to 90% appear once; the ten largest clones hold more than 6.5%. Germline V gives CDR1 SGHRS, CDR2 YFSETQ. Trimming took off 3 bases at V and 2 bases at J, with 13 bases between the two ends. The CDR3 is made up of 15 amino acids. The entry originates in a study of blood T cell repertoires in COVID-19. Study-wide background: From the United States, Italy and Spain came samples of acute and convalescent COVID-19.

The sequenced material came from peripheral blood. The chain recombines TRBV5-1 with TRBJ2-3; D might be TRBD2 (5 bases). The source of this sequence is a woman aged 50 to 65 with active or convalescent COVID-19. CDR3 residues: CASSSSSPPTDTQYF. Written as DNA, the CDR3 is TGCGCCAGCAGCTCCTCTAGCCCCCCCACAGATACGCAGTATTTT.